This record covers a single T cell receptor (beta chain). The antigen is unknown. The data were obtained in a study of breast tumors, draining lymph nodes, adjacent tissues. Study-wide results and limits: Compared with basal-like, luminal-like tumors shared significantly more repertoire with nontumor tissue. Tumor TCR diversity was below lymph nodes but above nontumor tissue. Data only fit, rather than demonstrated, lymph node origin of most tumor T cells.

TCRdb re-called the multiplex PCR reads through MiXCR, storing one row per CDR3 protein. The data show around 13,000 distinct CDR3 sequences, about 70% seen once. The CDR3 is 16 residues long. Germline V gene data show CDR1 as LGHNA and CDR2 as YNFKEQ. After removal of 1 base from V and 10 bases from J, the junction contained 10 bases not matched to a gene. V and J are TRBV4-2 and TRBJ1-6, with 7 nucleotides matching TRBD1. The clonotype was recovered from a female donor with breast cancer. Some clones in this sample may be carry-over from other donors' samples. Specimen: tumor-adjacent breast tissue. In DNA form, the CDR3 reads TGTGCCAGCAGCCAAGGTGGAGACAGGGTTTTCTCACCCCTCCACTTT. Translation gives CASSQGGDRVFSPLHF.